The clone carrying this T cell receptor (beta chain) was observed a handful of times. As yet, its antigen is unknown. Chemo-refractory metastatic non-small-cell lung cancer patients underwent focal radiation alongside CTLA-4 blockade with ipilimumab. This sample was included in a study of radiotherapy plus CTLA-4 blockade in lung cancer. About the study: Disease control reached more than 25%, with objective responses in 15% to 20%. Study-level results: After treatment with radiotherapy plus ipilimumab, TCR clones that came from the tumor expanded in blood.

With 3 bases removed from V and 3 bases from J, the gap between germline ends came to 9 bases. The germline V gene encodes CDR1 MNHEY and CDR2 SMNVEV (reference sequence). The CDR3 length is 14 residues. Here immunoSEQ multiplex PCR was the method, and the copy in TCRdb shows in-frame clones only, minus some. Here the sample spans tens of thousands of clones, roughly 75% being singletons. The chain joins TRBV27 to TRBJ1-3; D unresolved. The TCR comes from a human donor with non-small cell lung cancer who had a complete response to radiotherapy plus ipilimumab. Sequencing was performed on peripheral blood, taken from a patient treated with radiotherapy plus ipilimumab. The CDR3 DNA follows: TGTGCCAGCAGTTTGAGCAGGAGTGGAAACACCATATATTTT. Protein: CASSLSRSGNTIYF.